The TCR beta chain under discussion was sequenced for a study of blood T cell repertoires in COVID-19. Looking at the study overall: Sites in the United States, Italy and Spain provided acute and convalescent COVID-19 samples. The cDNA or gDNA used as material had been derived from T cells, B-cell-depleted T cells, or PBMCs.

Losses at the gene ends were 7 bases for V and 4 bases for J; bases not matched to a gene: 1. CDR1 and CDR2 from the germline V gene are MDHEN and SYDVKM. The CDR3 contains 12 residues. In the authors' methods: Amplification from reference gene primers served as the basis for estimated nucleated cell counts. Here immunoSEQ multiplex PCR was the method, and the copy in TCRdb shows in-frame clones only, minus some. D and trimming come from the DNA, and the V and J calls and clone size come from that table. The sample yields tens of thousands of clones, roughly 76% seen once. Material: peripheral blood. This chain links TRBV28 with TRBJ2-1, with 7 bases identical to TRBD2. This clonotype was obtained from a man in his sixties or seventies with active or convalescent COVID-19. CDR3 DNA sequence: TGTGCCAGCACGGGGGGTTACAATGAGCAGTTCTTC. It is translated as CASTGGYNEQFF.